This TCR beta chain stems from a study of T cell responses to AZD1222 COVID-19 vaccine. Only in-frame clones appear in the TCRdb table, and some are missing; sequencing was by immunoSEQ multiplex PCR. The sample has roughly 110,000 clones; about 90% are singletons. CDR3 length: 15 amino acids. With V trimmed by 3 bases and J by 4 bases, 5 bases remained unmatched. Germline CDR1 GTSNPN, CDR2 SVGIG (reference sequence). Samples with a second dose at about 4 or about 12 weeks were pooled together. The chain joins TRBV30 to TRBJ1-6; 8 nucleotides match TRBD1. This specimen was peripheral blood, taken 28 days after the second AZD1222 dose. The receptor comes from an adult who received the AZD1222 COVID-19 vaccine. As DNA, the CDR3 is TGTGCCTGGAGCCCCGGGACAGGTTATAATTCACCCCTCCACTTT. It yields the protein CAWSPGTGYNSPLHF.